These 12 T cell receptor beta chains were sequenced from one sample in a study of blood T cell repertoires in COVID-19. Sequencing was performed with immunoSEQ multiplex PCR; in TCRdb, only in-frame clones are kept and a portion is missing. The table includes roughly 36,000 clones, 75% to 90% detected once. The sample consisted of peripheral blood. The receptors here all came from a man aged 55 to 70 with acute or convalescent COVID-19.

The sample holds one count of this clone. This sequence joins TRBV5-1 and TRBJ2-7, with TRBD2 matching over 8 bases. Germline trimming cut 5 bases from V and 1 base from J; bases unmatched to any gene: 8. Per germline, CDR1 SGHRS and CDR2 YFSETQ. This CDR3 spans 15 amino acids. As DNA, the CDR3 is TGCGCCAGCAGGATGGTGAGCGGGAGTTCCTACGAGCAGTACTTC. This gives the protein CASRMVSGSSYEQYF. Supplemented by reference TRBV5-1 and TRBJ2-7, the full variable domain reads KAGVTQTPRYLIKTRGQQVTLSCSPISGHRSVSWYQQTPGQGLQFLFEYFSETQRNKGNFPGRFSGRQFSNSRSEMNVSTLELGDSALYLCASRMVSGSSYEQYFGPGTRLTVT.

CDR3 sequence (DNA): TGTGCCAGCAGCAGAGGGACAGGCGGCTCCTACGAGCAGTACTTC. Translating gives CASSRGTGGSYEQYF. The V call is TRBV11-2, the J call TRBJ2-7; 8 positions agree with TRBD1. The CDR3 totals 15 residues. Trimming removed 5 bases from V and 0 bases from J; junction bases left unmatched: 6. The germline V gene has CDR1 SGHAT and CDR2 FQNNGV.

The chain is built from TRBV23-1 and TRBJ2-2; D is uncertain. TRBV23-1 is annotated as an ORF whose role is uncertain. The CDR3 spans 16 residues. V was trimmed by 0 bases and J by 1 base, leaving 9 bases between them. The CDR3: CASSQSAILNTGELFF. The CDR3 DNA reads as TGCGCCAGCAGTCAATCGGCCATATTGAACACCGGGGAGCTGTTTTTT.

This clone has only a few counts. The chain carries TRBV12-5 and TRBJ1-5, with D hard to call. The germline gives CDR1 LGHNT, CDR2 FRNRAP. This CDR3 has 15 amino acids. V was pared by 5 bases and J by 4 bases, with 15 bases between. The CDR3 bases are TGTGCTAGTGGTCCCCCCTGGGCAGGTAATCAGCCCCAGCATTTT. It specifies CASGPPWAGNQPQHF.

CDR3 sequence: CASSPRYTGEGHEQYF. The CDR3 nucleotides are TGTGCCAGCTCACCACGATATACGGGAGAAGGCCACGAGCAGTACTTC. The chain carries TRBV18 and TRBJ2-7; D possibly corresponds to TRBD2 (6 bases). Germline values: CDR1 KGHSH, CDR2 LQKENI. The CDR3 is made up of 16 amino acids. Deletions cut 1 base from V and 5 bases from J, with 18 bases between.

V and J are TRBV30 and TRBJ1-1; 9 bases align to TRBD1. The V gene end was trimmed by 0 bases and the J gene end by 1 base; junction bases not matched to a gene: 12. This CDR3 region has 18 residues. CDR1 is GTSNPN and CDR2 is SVGIG in the germline V gene (reference sequence). The CDR3 nucleotides are TGTGCCTGGAGTGTAGGGACAGGGAATCTTAGATCGAACACTGAAGCTTTCTTT. It specifies CAWSVGTGNLRSNTEAFF.

This chain links TRBV28 with TRBJ1-1, with D unclear. Between the trimmed V and J ends, which lost 7 bases and 0 bases, there was a span of 6 bases. Germline CDR1 reads MDHEN; CDR2 reads SYDVKM. The CDR3 runs 12 residues. In DNA form, the CDR3 reads TGTGCCAGCACCCAGATGAACACTGAAGCTTTCTTT. Translating gives CASTQMNTEAFF.

The chain employs TRBV27 and TRBJ1-5; 7 bases fit TRBD1. CDR1 is MNHEY, CDR2 SMNVEV, per germline (reference sequence). This CDR3 has 15 residues. The V and J ends lost 0 bases and 6 bases, in that order; junction bases with no gene match: 5. The DNA of the CDR3 is TGTGCCAGCAGTTTATCGACAGGGAACGGTCAGCCCCAGCATTTT. The encoded protein is CASSLSTGNGQPQHF.

This clone turned up a few times. The gene calls are TRBV6-2 or TRBV6-3 and TRBJ2-3; 11 positions match TRBD2. The V gene end was trimmed by 4 bases and the J gene end by 6 bases; junction bases not matched to a gene: 3. Germline V gene lookup returns CDR1 MNHEY and CDR2 SVGEGT. This CDR3 contains 14 residues. The CDR3 loop reads CASSSGLAGDTQYF. CDR3 DNA: TGTGCCAGCAGTTCCGGACTAGCGGGTGATACGCAGTATTTT.

The rearrangement uses TRBV10-3 and TRBJ2-2; 8 positions match TRBD2. The CDR3 totals 14 residues. CDR1 ENHRY and CDR2 SYGVKD come from the germline V gene. Losses at the gene ends were 6 bases for V and 3 bases for J; bases not matched to a gene: 3. DNA for the CDR3: TGTGCCATCAGAGCGGGAGAGTACACCGGGGAGCTGTTTTTT. Translation gives CAIRAGEYTGELFF.

The chain is built from TRBV5-1 and TRBJ1-4; a weak D match, TRBD1 (5 bases). The CDR3 is 15 residues long. Germline lookup yields CDR1 SGHRS and CDR2 YFSETQ. V was clipped by 0 bases and J by 8 bases, with 14 bases between them. This CDR3 is CASSLGRQGGEKLFF. The CDR3 bases are TGCGCCAGCAGCTTGGGTCGTCAGGGAGGGGAAAAACTGTTTTTT.

This sequence joins TRBV6-4 and TRBJ2-1, with TRBD1 matching over 7 bases. CDR1 and CDR2 from the germline V gene are MRHNA and SNTAGT. The CDR3 consists of 17 residues. With 0 bases clipped from V and 11 bases from J, the junction kept 16 bases outside the gene matches. CDR3 bases: TGTGCCAGCAGTGACTCTATAGGGGGCCCCTTTTTGCCCAAGCAGTTCTTC. Encoded protein: CASSDSIGGPFLPKQFF.